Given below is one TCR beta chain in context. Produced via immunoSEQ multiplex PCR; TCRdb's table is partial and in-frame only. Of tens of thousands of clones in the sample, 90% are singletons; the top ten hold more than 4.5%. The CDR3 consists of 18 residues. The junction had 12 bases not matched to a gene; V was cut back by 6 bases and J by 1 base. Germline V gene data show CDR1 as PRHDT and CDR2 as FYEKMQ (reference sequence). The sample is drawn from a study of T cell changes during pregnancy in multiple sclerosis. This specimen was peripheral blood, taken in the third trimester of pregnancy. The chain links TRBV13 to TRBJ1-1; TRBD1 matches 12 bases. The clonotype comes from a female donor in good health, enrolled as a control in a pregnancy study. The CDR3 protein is CASSFGTGGPHSNTEAFF. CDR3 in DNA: TGTGCCAGCAGTTTCGGGACAGGGGGCCCACATTCGAACACTGAAGCTTTCTTT.